These 16 T cell receptor beta chains were all obtained from the same sample, sequenced in a study of blood T cell repertoires in COVID-19. Sequenced by immunoSEQ multiplex PCR; TCRdb stores in-frame clones only, minus some. The table records fewer than 400,000 clones, 65% to 85% of them present only once. The sample comprised peripheral blood. The receptors were gathered from a man aged 30-40 years with active or convalescent COVID-19.

The rearrangement joins TRBV4-2 to TRBJ2-7; 8 bases fit TRBD2. CDR3 size: 16 residues. V dropped 0 bases and J dropped 5; count of bases not matched to a gene: 9. Germline V gene data show CDR1 as LGHNA and CDR2 as YNFKEQ. CDR3: CASSQEERGGRDEQYF. The CDR3 region has the DNA TGTGCCAGCAGCCAAGAAGAACGGGGGGGCAGGGACGAGCAGTACTTC.

V gene TRBV24-1 combines with J gene TRBJ2-3, with a weak D call TRBD2 (5 bases). The CDR3 covers 15 residues. Per germline, CDR1 KGHDR and CDR2 SFDVKD. The V and J ends lost 6 bases and 2 bases respectively, with 14 bases between them. This chain's CDR3 is CATSSLAGLTDTQYF. In DNA, the CDR3 is TGTGCCACCAGTTCTCTGGCGGGTCTCACAGATACGCAGTATTTT.

The chain employs TRBV9 and TRBJ1-4; D perhaps matches TRBD1 (6 bases). V was clipped by 0 bases and J by 8 bases, with 17 bases between them. The germline CDR1 and CDR2 sequences are SGDLS and YYNGEE. The CDR3 length is 16 residues. The CDR3 here is CASSVAGGQGREKLFF. Written as DNA, the CDR3 is TGTGCCAGCAGCGTAGCGGGGGGCCAGGGTAGAGAAAAACTGTTTTTT.

The chain has TRBV18 and TRBJ2-7; D gene uncertain. V was trimmed by 2 bases and J by 1 base, leaving 9 bases between them. The CDR3 covers 14 residues. Germline V gene lookup returns CDR1 KGHSH and CDR2 LQKENI. DNA of the CDR3: TGTGCCAGCTCACCAGCTATTTCTTCCTACGAGCAGTACTTC. Its protein product is CASSPAISSYEQYF.

This sequence joins TRBV27 and TRBJ2-2; 9 bases fit TRBD2. Germline CDR1 MNHEY, CDR2 SMNVEV (reference sequence). The CDR3 has 16 amino acids. V trimming: 10 bases; J trimming: 3 bases; junction bases outside the gene matches: 12. The DNA for the CDR3 is TGTGCCACACGGGCCTCGACTAGCGGTGACACCGGGGAGCTGTTTTTT. Its protein product is CATRASTSGDTGELFF.

The V call is TRBV10-1, the J call TRBJ1-1, with D unresolved. Trimming left V 10 bases short and J 2 bases short, with 17 bases between. Germline loops: CDR1 WNHNN, CDR2 SYGVQD (reference sequence). This CDR3 contains 14 residues. The CDR3 DNA is TGCGCCAACGCATCTCCCACGGGTAACACTGAAGCTTTCTTT. Translated: CANASPTGNTEAFF.

V usage is TRBV2 and J usage is TRBJ2-3; TRBD2 matches at 7 bases. The V and J ends lost 6 bases and 6 bases, in that order; junction bases with no gene match: 12. This CDR3 has 15 residues. From germline, CDR1 is SNHLY and CDR2 FYNNEI. CDR3 sequence reads: CASRLLPGLTDTQYF. The CDR3 DNA sequence: TGTGCCAGCAGACTACTACCGGGACTAACGGATACGCAGTATTTT.

The rearrangement joins TRBV6-1 to TRBJ2-4, with 8 bases fitting TRBD2. CDR3 length: 14 amino acids. Germline V gives CDR1 MNHNS, CDR2 SASEGT. V lost 3 bases and J lost 8; bases outside the gene matches: 6. In nucleotides, the CDR3 is TGTGCCAGCAGTGAGGTAGCGGGATTGGACATTCAGTACTTC. Its translation: CASSEVAGLDIQYF.

The chain combines TRBV19 with TRBJ1-5, with 7 positions matching TRBD1. Germline-derived CDR1 and CDR2 are LNHDA and SQIVND (reference sequence). The V gene end was trimmed by 5 bases and the J gene end by 7 bases; junction bases not matched to a gene: 5. The CDR3 runs to 13 residues. The CDR3 here is CASSLQGRQPQHF. The CDR3 nucleotides read TGTGCCAGTAGTCTACAGGGGCGGCAGCCCCAGCATTTT.

The count of this clone is one. This rearrangement joins TRBV27 to TRBJ2-6; D is uncertain. V lost 3 bases to trimming and J lost 1 base, with 4 bases between them. The CDR3 is 14 residues long. Germline-derived CDR1 and CDR2 are MNHEY and SMNVEV (reference sequence). The CDR3 reads CASSFISGANVLTF. CDR3 nucleotide sequence: TGTGCCAGCAGTTTCATTTCTGGGGCCAACGTCCTGACTTTC. Filled out from reference TRBV27 and TRBJ2-6, the complete variable domain reads EAQVTQNPRYLITVTGKKLTVTCSQNMNHEYMSWYRQDPGLGLRQIYYSMNVEVTDKGDVPEGYKVSRKEKRNFPLILESPSPNQTSLYFCASSFISGANVLTFGAGSRLTVL.

The rearrangement links TRBV7-2 to TRBJ1-5; D gene unclear. Trimming took off 2 bases at V and 7 bases at J, with 15 bases between the two ends. The CDR3 is made up of 15 amino acids. Germline CDR1 is SGHTA and CDR2 is FQGNSA. CDR3 residues: CASSLFGVKGQPQHF. The CDR3 coding sequence is TGTGCCAGCAGCTTATTCGGGGTGAAAGGACAGCCCCAGCATTTT.

The rearrangement joins TRBV10-3 to TRBJ1-1, with a weak D call TRBD1 (6 bases). The germline CDR1 and CDR2 sequences are ENHRY and SYGVKD. This CDR3 is 13 amino acids long. Trimming cost V 5 bases and J 7 bases, with 14 bases left between them. Here the CDR3 reads CAISPPQGGEAFF. In DNA form, the CDR3 reads TGTGCCATCAGTCCCCCTCAAGGGGGTGAAGCTTTCTTT.

The V call is TRBV14, the J call TRBJ2-7; D is possibly TRBD1 (5 bases). V shed 1 base and J shed 0 bases, with 13 bases lying between them. This CDR3 has 16 amino acids. Germline CDR1 SGHDN, CDR2 FVKESK. For the CDR3, the DNA is TGTGCCAGCAGCCAAGTTGTAAGGGGCCGCTCCTACGAGCAGTACTTC. It translates to CASSQVVRGRSYEQYF.

This clone was seen more than once but under ten times. V usage is TRBV6-5 and J usage is TRBJ1-6; 9 bases map to TRBD1. This CDR3 has 15 residues. From germline, CDR1 is MNHEY and CDR2 SVGAGI. With 6 bases clipped from V and 8 bases from J, the junction kept 8 bases outside the gene matches. The CDR3 DNA follows: TGTGCCAGCAGCCCCGGGACAGGGAGGGATTCACCCCTCCACTTT. Translating gives CASSPGTGRDSPLHF.

The chain uses TRBV4-1 and TRBJ1-4, with 8 bases lining up with TRBD1. The CDR3 runs to 19 residues. Losses at the gene ends were 4 bases for V and 0 bases for J; bases not matched to a gene: 13. Germline-derived CDR1 and CDR2 are MGHRA and YSYEKL. DNA for the CDR3: TGCGCCAGCAGCCCTCACGCCGGGACAGGATCTCCAACTAATGAAAAACTGTTTTTT. It codes for CASSPHAGTGSPTNEKLFF.

V is TRBV30 and J is TRBJ1-4; D is ambiguous. The CDR3 consists of 14 residues. Germline CDR1 and CDR2: GTSNPN and SVGIG (reference sequence). Trimming stripped 2 bases from V and 5 bases from J, with 12 bases between. The CDR3 nucleotides are TGTGCCTGGAGTAGAGGCCGGGTAAATGAAAAACTGTTTTTT. It is translated as CAWSRGRVNEKLFF. Drawing the rest from reference TRBV30 and TRBJ1-4, the complete variable domain is SQTIHQWPATLVQPVGSPLSLECTVEGTSNPNLYWYRQAAGRGLQLLFYSVGIGQISSEVPQNLSASRPQDRQFILSSKKLLLSDSGFYLCAWSRGRVNEKLFFGSGTQLSVL.